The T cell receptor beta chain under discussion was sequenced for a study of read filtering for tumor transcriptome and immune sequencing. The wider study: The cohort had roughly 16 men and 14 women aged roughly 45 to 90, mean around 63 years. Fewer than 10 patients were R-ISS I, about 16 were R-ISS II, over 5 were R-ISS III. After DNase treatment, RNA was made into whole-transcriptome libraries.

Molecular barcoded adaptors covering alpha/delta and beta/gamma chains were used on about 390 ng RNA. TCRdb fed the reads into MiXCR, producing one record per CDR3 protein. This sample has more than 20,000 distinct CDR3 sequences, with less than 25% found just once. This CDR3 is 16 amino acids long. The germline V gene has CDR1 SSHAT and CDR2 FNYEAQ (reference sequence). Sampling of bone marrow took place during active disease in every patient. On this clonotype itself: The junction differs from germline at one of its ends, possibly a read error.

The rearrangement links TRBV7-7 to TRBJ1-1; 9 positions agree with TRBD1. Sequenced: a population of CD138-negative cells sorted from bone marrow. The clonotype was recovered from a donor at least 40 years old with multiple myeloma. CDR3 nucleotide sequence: TGTGCTAGCAGCTTAGTACCGGGACAGGGTGGCACTGAAGCTTTCTTT. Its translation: CASSLVPGQGGTEAFF.